The 25 T cell receptor beta chains reported below all come from one sample, sequenced in a study of control samples from healthy donors and cancer patients. Some clones are missing from TCRdb's copy, which holds only in-frame ones; the method was immunoSEQ multiplex PCR. Of hundreds of thousands of clones listed, 75% to 95% are singletons. The sequencing input was PBMCs. The receptors stem from a man aged 35-49 years with head and neck cancer.

This rearrangement joins TRBV6-1 to TRBJ2-5; D is perhaps TRBD1 (6 bases). V gave up 4 bases and J gave up 5 bases, with 23 bases separating them. CDR1 MNHNS and CDR2 SASEGT come from the germline V gene. The CDR3 length is 17 residues. This CDR3 reads CASSATVYGPGAETQYF. CDR3 in DNA: TGTGCCAGCAGTGCCACCGTTTATGGACCAGGGGCGGAGACCCAGTACTTC.

This chain uses TRBV10-3 with TRBJ1-1; D ambiguous. Trimming removed 8 bases from V and 1 base from J, with 17 bases in between. Germline assignment: CDR1 ENHRY and CDR2 SYGVKD. The CDR3 is 15 amino acids. The CDR3 sequence: CAISSHLGENTEAFF. CDR3 DNA: TGTGCCATCTCCTCCCATTTAGGAGAGAACACTGAAGCTTTCTTT.

This clone was observed a single time. V and J are TRBV4-3 and TRBJ1-6; D gene ambiguous. The CDR3 is 16 amino acids. Per the germline V gene, CDR1 is LGHNA and CDR2 is YSLEER. Trimming removed 3 bases at V and 0 bases at J, with 9 bases between. The CDR3 region is CASSQLGSSYNSPLHF. DNA for the CDR3: TGCGCCAGCAGCCAGCTAGGGAGCTCCTATAATTCACCCCTCCACTTT.

The V call is TRBV28, the J call TRBJ1-1, with TRBD1 matching 7 bases. Germline V gene sequence: CDR1 MDHEN, CDR2 SYDVKM. This CDR3 has 15 residues. The ends lost 3 bases at V and 10 bases at J; junction bases unmatched: 14. CDR3 protein: CASSLSITGVVGAFF. The CDR3 bases are TGTGCCAGCAGTTTGTCTATTACAGGGGTCGTAGGAGCTTTCTTT.

This clone was picked up one time. V is TRBV3-1 (or the pseudogene TRBV3-2) and J is TRBJ1-3, with a possible D match to TRBD1 (6 bases). Germline V gene sequence: CDR1 LGHDT, CDR2 YNNKEL (reference sequence). The CDR3 loop spans 15 amino acids. V lost 2 bases, J lost 4 bases, and 12 bases lay in between. The CDR3 nucleotides read TGTGCCAGCAGCCAAACAAACAGGGACGGAAACACCATATATTTT. The encoded protein is CASSQTNRDGNTIYF.

This chain joins TRBV21-1 and TRBJ1-1; TRBD1 is the table's D call, not checked against the DNA. TRBV21-1 is reported as a pseudogene. This CDR3 contains 15 residues. In DNA, the CDR3 is TGTGCCAGCAGCGCTTCGACAGGGCCGGGCGCTGAAGCTTTCTTT. It encodes CASSASTGPGAEAFF.

The chain couples TRBV7-9 to TRBJ2-1, with 10 bases aligning to TRBD1. Germline assignment: CDR1 SEHNR and CDR2 FQNEAQ (reference sequence). This CDR3 region has 15 residues. J lost 7 bases, V lost 3 bases, and 6 bases had no gene match. The chain's CDR3 is CASSFGQGVWNEQFF. For the CDR3, the DNA is TGTGCCAGCAGCTTTGGACAGGGGGTTTGGAATGAGCAGTTCTTC.

This sequence joins TRBV18 and TRBJ2-2; D is unresolved. Per the germline V gene, CDR1 is KGHSH and CDR2 is LQKENI. Trimming pared 3 bases from V and 6 bases from J, leaving 5 bases between. The CDR3 loop spans 12 amino acids. The CDR3: CASSPGAGELFF. The CDR3 nucleotides are TGTGCCAGCTCACCTGGCGCCGGGGAGCTGTTTTTT.

The chain couples TRBV3-1 (or the pseudogene TRBV3-2) to TRBJ1-4; D possibly corresponds to TRBD1 (6 bases). This CDR3 has 15 residues. V lost 4 bases to trimming and J lost 7 bases, with 16 bases between them. CDR1 and CDR2 (germline): LGHDT, YNNKEL (reference sequence). The CDR3 loop reads CASSPTGTPSEKLFF. The CDR3, as DNA: TGTGCCAGCAGCCCGACCGGGACACCCTCTGAAAAACTGTTTTTT.

The chain carries TRBV30 and TRBJ2-3; 9 nucleotides agree with TRBD1. With V trimmed by 2 bases and J by 1 base, 7 bases remained unmatched. This CDR3 comprises 16 residues. In germline, CDR1 is GTSNPN, CDR2 SVGIG (reference sequence). The CDR3 sequence is CAWSLGQGQGTDTQYF. CDR3 nucleotide sequence: TGTGCCTGGAGTCTAGGACAGGGGCAAGGCACAGATACGCAGTATTTT.

The chain carries TRBV30 and TRBJ1-4; no clear D gene. The CDR3 totals 14 residues. Germline V gene lookup returns CDR1 GTSNPN and CDR2 SVGIG (reference sequence). Trimming cost V 2 bases and J 0 bases, with 7 bases left between them. CDR3 DNA sequence: TGTGCCTGGAGTATAGATGCAACTAATGAAAAACTGTTTTTT. Residues: CAWSIDATNEKLFF.

CDR3 nucleotide sequence: TGCGCCAGCAGTGGACGAGCTAGGGCGAACACCGGGGAGCTGTTTTTT. It yields the protein CASSGRARANTGELFF. This rearrangement joins TRBV10-1 to TRBJ2-2; D unclear. Germline V CDR1 and CDR2: WNHNN, SYGVQD (reference sequence). This CDR3 has 16 amino acids. V lost 4 bases and J 0 bases, leaving 12 bases between the germline ends.

The chain recombines TRBV4-1 with TRBJ1-5; no firm D call. V was pared by 0 bases and J by 11 bases, with 17 bases between. CDR3 length: 15 amino acids. The germline gives CDR1 MGHRA, CDR2 YSYEKL. DNA for the CDR3: TGCGCCAGCAGCCAAGAAGGTGGGCGGAGGTCGACCCAGCATTTT. Its protein product is CASSQEGGRRSTQHF.

This sequence joins TRBV28 and TRBJ2-3; 9 bases line up with TRBD2. CDR1 and CDR2 (germline): MDHEN, SYDVKM. The J segment lost 1 base and the V segment lost 7 bases, leaving 3 bases of the junction unmatched. This CDR3 region has 14 residues. The CDR3 spells CASTRTSGTDTQYF. The CDR3 DNA reads TGTGCCAGCACACGGACTAGCGGCACAGATACGCAGTATTTT. Supplemented by reference TRBV28 and TRBJ2-3, the full variable domain reads DVKVTQSSRYLVKRTGEKVFLECVQDMDHENMFWYRQDPGLGLRLIYFSYDVKMKEKGDIPEGYSVSREKKERFSLILESASTNQTSMYLCASTRTSGTDTQYFGPGTRLTVL.

The rearrangement uses TRBV2 and TRBJ2-7; tentatively, D is TRBD1 (5 bases). Germline V gene sequence: CDR1 SNHLY, CDR2 FYNNEI. V was pared by 3 bases and J by 0 bases, with 12 bases between. This CDR3 has 15 amino acids. DNA for the CDR3: TGTGCCAGCAGTGACCCGACAGTTTACTCCTACGAGCAGTACTTC. The encoded protein is CASSDPTVYSYEQYF.

The gene calls are TRBV15 and TRBJ1-4; 7 nucleotides align to TRBD1. Trimming removed 1 base from V and 3 bases from J; junction bases left unmatched: 2. CDR1 LNHNV and CDR2 YYDKDF come from the germline V gene (reference sequence). There are 15 residues in the CDR3. The CDR3, as DNA: TGTGCCACCAGCAGAGCCAGGGGGGCTAATGAAAAACTGTTTTTT. Protein product: CATSRARGANEKLFF.

In the case of this clone: Other DNA sequences from this sample encode an identical CDR3 as well. V and J are TRBV5-1 and TRBJ2-7, with TRBD1 identical over 10 bases. V lost 3 bases to trimming and J lost 2 bases; unmatched junction nucleotides: 5. This CDR3 spans 15 amino acids. Germline-derived CDR1 and CDR2 are SGHRS and YFSETQ. CDR3 sequence: CASSSPGQGTYEQYF. The CDR3 DNA reads TGCGCCAGCAGCTCCCCGGGACAGGGGACCTACGAGCAGTACTTC.

The chain joins TRBV11-2 to TRBJ2-2; D remains unclear. The germline V gene encodes CDR1 SGHAT and CDR2 FQNNGV. Trimming cost V 1 base and J 6 bases, with 12 bases left between them. The CDR3 has 15 residues. CDR3 nucleotide sequence: TGTGCCAGCAGCTTAGTTTTCATCCCAGCCGGGGAGCTGTTTTTT. Residues: CASSLVFIPAGELFF.

This chain uses TRBV5-6 with TRBJ2-3, with D perhaps matching TRBD1 (6 bases). The germline V gene has CDR1 SGHDT and CDR2 YYEEEE. With 4 bases removed from V and 2 bases from J, the gap between germline ends came to 14 bases. The CDR3 consists of 15 residues. CDR3: CASSPTGPDTDTQYF. CDR3 bases: TGTGCCAGCAGCCCCACAGGGCCAGACACAGATACGCAGTATTTT.

The CDR3 loop is CASSLLAGTTNTGELFF. CDR3 nucleotides: TGTGCCAGCAGCTTGTTAGCCGGGACAACGAACACCGGGGAGCTGTTTTTT. The genes are TRBV11-2 and TRBJ2-2; tentatively, D is TRBD1 (6 bases). Germline CDR1 SGHAT, CDR2 FQNNGV. V was cut by 3 bases and J by 0 bases, with 14 bases left in between. This CDR3 is 17 amino acids long. Using reference TRBV11-2 and TRBJ2-2 for the parts outside the CDR3, the full variable domain is EAGVAQSPRYKIIEKRQSVAFWCNPISGHATLYWYQQILGQGPKLLIQFQNNGVVDDSQLPKDRFSAERLKGVDSTLKIQPAKLEDSAVYLCASSLLAGTTNTGELFFGEGSRLTVL.

The V call is TRBV12-3 or TRBV12-4, the J call TRBJ1-4; D might be TRBD1 (5 bases). V lost 8 bases and J lost 0, with 7 bases in between. This CDR3 has 13 residues. CDR3 nucleotides: TGTGCCAGCCAGGGAGCAACTAATGAAAAACTGTTTTTT. Translated: CASQGATNEKLFF.

For this clone: One end of the junction fails to match germline, which may point to a read error. The sample contains more than one DNA sequence encoding this CDR3. The chain links TRBV6-5 to TRBJ2-2; the D is unclear. The CDR3 is made up of 13 amino acids. The germline gives CDR1 MNHEY, CDR2 SVGAGI. Here the CDR3 DNA reads TGTGCCAGTAGTTATGACCCCACCGGGGAGCTGTTTTTT. Protein: CASSYDPTGELFF.

This chain uses TRBV4-1 with TRBJ2-3, with 8 bases matching TRBD2. The trim removed 3 bases at V and 6 bases at J, leaving 8 bases unmatched. Germline V gene lookup returns CDR1 MGHRA and CDR2 YSYEKL. The CDR3 length is 15 residues. This CDR3 is CASSHRLATRDTQYF. The CDR3 coding sequence is TGCGCCAGCAGCCATCGACTAGCGACCCGGGATACGCAGTATTTT.

This chain links TRBV28 with TRBJ2-3; weak D call: TRBD1 (6 bases). CDR1 MDHEN and CDR2 SYDVKM come from the germline V gene. Trimming stripped 3 bases from V and 0 bases from J, with 10 bases between. This CDR3 is built from 15 residues. The CDR3 sequence: CASSFNRVSTDTQYF. As DNA, the CDR3 is TGTGCCAGCAGTTTTAACAGGGTTAGCACAGATACGCAGTATTTT. The variable domain in full, with the rest retrieved from reference TRBV28 and TRBJ2-3, is DVKVTQSSRYLVKRTGEKVFLECVQDMDHENMFWYRQDPGLGLRLIYFSYDVKMKEKGDIPEGYSVSREKKERFSLILESASTNQTSMYLCASSFNRVSTDTQYFGPGTRLTVL.

The V call is TRBV15, the J call TRBJ2-5, with D perhaps TRBD1 (5 bases). CDR1 LNHNV and CDR2 YYDKDF come from the germline V gene (reference sequence). CDR3 length: 14 residues. Between the trimmed V and J ends, which lost 0 bases and 5 bases, there was a span of 10 bases. The CDR3 is CATSRDRGLETQYF. In DNA, the CDR3 is TGTGCCACCAGCAGAGATAGGGGTTTGGAGACCCAGTACTTC. Full variable domain (remainder filled in from reference TRBV15 and TRBJ2-5): DAMVIQNPRYQVTQFGKPVTLSCSQTLNHNVMYWYQQKSSQAPKLLFHYYDKDFNNEADTPDNFQSRRPNTSFCFLDIRSPGLGDTAMYLCATSRDRGLETQYFGPGTRLLVL.